This is a list of T cell receptor beta chains from one sample in a study of response to subunit inactivated influenza vaccine. Each CDR3 protein is one row after TCRdb ran MiXCR on the RT-PCR reads. The table includes 500,000 to 750,000 distinct CDR3 sequences, 14% detected once. Sequences were derived from PBMCs from blood, sampled 11 to 12 days after vaccination. The receptors were sampled from a man aged 50 to 59 who received an inactivated influenza vaccine. The CDR3 runs from the conserved cysteine through the conserved F or W. Each record gives: V gene, clone size, CDR3 length, J gene, CDR3 protein. Only part of the rows carry a size: once, few, many, or a class if the clone is expanded.

>TRBV7-8|-|15|TRBJ2-5
CASSLGGLGGETQYF
>TRBV29-1|few|14|TRBJ2-5
CSVVPAGPWETQYF
>TRBV10-3|many|13|TRBJ2-5
CAISESLRETQYF
>TRBV12-3/TRBV12-4|many|14|TRBJ2-1
CATADDRTYNEQFF
>TRBV2|few|16|TRBJ2-3
CASRAGTTFSTDTQYF
>TRBV15|-|13|TRBJ2-7
CATSSQLVREQYF
>TRBV5-6|-|12|TRBJ1-1
CASGWGNTEAFF
>TRBV4-2|-|16|TRBJ1-2
CASSQDPAPGPPDYTF
>TRBV20-1|-|14|TRBJ1-4
CSASRGGNAEKLFF
>TRBV6-1|-|13|TRBJ1-5
CASSEERNQPQHF
>TRBV24-1|-|16|TRBJ2-5
CATSDLAGNVQETQYF
>TRBV19|few|12|TRBJ1-1
CASSKQDTEAFF
>TRBV11-1|-|18|TRBJ1-2
CASSPVRIEPKNQYGYTF
>TRBV10-3|-|13|TRBJ1-2
CAIRGWDSYGYTF
>TRBV23-1|-|17|TRBJ2-4
CASSHPRTGKAKNIQYF
>TRBV27|few|16|TRBJ2-3
CASSQLRTGGTDTQYF
>TRBV20-1|-|14|TRBJ2-2
CSARRQSNTGELFF
>TRBV5-1|few|14|TRBJ1-3
CASSSTGSEDTIYF
>TRBV7-6|few|15|TRBJ2-7
CASSPRGAWSYEQYF
>TRBV2|-|15|TRBJ2-2
CASSEQGAAAGELFF
>TRBV20-1|-|15|TRBJ2-1
CSARDQWVGGSEQFF
>TRBV20-1|few|13|TRBJ2-5
CSARDVYQETQYF
>TRBV9|-|13|TRBJ2-3
CASSVDRSDTQYF
>TRBV15|-|12|TRBJ2-2
CATSRATGELFF
>TRBV14|-|11|TRBJ2-7
CASSHDTQQYF
>TRBV29-1|-|12|TRBJ2-5
CSVRRVQETQYF
>TRBV6-1|-|14|TRBJ1-6
CASTGSSYNSPLHF
>TRBV5-1|many|14|TRBJ2-1
CASSGLASYNEQFF
>TRBV15|-|16|TRBJ2-1
CATSRGPYLSYNEQFF
>TRBV2|many|16|TRBJ1-3
CASSEGRGNSGNTIYF
>TRBV6-2/TRBV6-3|-|18|TRBJ2-2
CASSYSKVRRGWTGELFF
>TRBV12-3/TRBV12-4|many|13|TRBJ2-1
CASSNRGKNEQFF
>TRBV20-1|few|13|TRBJ1-4
CSATLPTNEKLFF
>TRBV5-5|few|15|TRBJ2-5
CASSHRPVSQETQYF
>TRBV5-8|-|13|TRBJ1-2
CASSLGGEYGYTF
>TRBV5-1|-|15|TRBJ2-1
CASSLDWYKSNEQFF
>TRBV20-1|few|13|TRBJ2-2
CSARAHSSGELFF
>TRBV12-3/TRBV12-4|-|14|TRBJ2-1
CASSLRGGSNEQFF
>TRBV5-1|-|19|TRBJ2-1
CASSLVGLAGLSNYNEQFF
>TRBV5-1|few|16|TRBJ2-1
CASSPRASQSYNEQFF
>TRBV29-1|-|15|TRBJ2-5
CSVDPGTSAQETQYF
>TRBV20-1|few|12|TRBJ2-3
CSATGLLDTQYF
>TRBV20-1|-|15|TRBJ2-5
CSATSWTAPQETQYF
>TRBV27|few|13|TRBJ2-7
CASSRTGGREQYF
>TRBV15|-|13|TRBJ1-1
CATSRTGVTEAFF